These 26 T cell receptor beta chains were all obtained from the same sample, sequenced in a study of blood T cell repertoires in COVID-19. Repertoires were generated with immunoSEQ multiplex PCR, while TCRdb's copy carries only in-frame clones and drops some. The sample carries about 440,000 clones, around 89% recorded once. Input material: peripheral blood. These receptors all come from a woman between 25 and 40 years old with acute or convalescent COVID-19.

The V and J genes are TRBV6-1 and TRBJ2-7; possibly TRBD1 for D (6 bases). Germline-derived CDR1 and CDR2 are MNHNS and SASEGT. V lost 2 bases and J 6 bases, leaving 20 bases between the germline ends. The CDR3 spans 16 residues. The CDR3, as DNA: TGTGCCAGCAGTGAAAGGGGGAGCTTAGGGCTTGCCGAGCAGTACTTC. This gives the protein CASSERGSLGLAEQYF.

This chain joins TRBV28 and TRBJ1-3, with no clear D. Germline V CDR1 and CDR2: MDHEN, SYDVKM. This CDR3 has 16 amino acids. V lost 2 bases and J 2 bases, leaving 13 bases between the germline ends. CDR3 residues: CASSLVLGGAGNTIYF. For the CDR3, the DNA is TGTGCCAGCAGTTTAGTATTGGGAGGTGCTGGAAACACCATATATTTT.

This clone was seen a few times. A junction boundary mismatches the germline segment, possibly from a read error. This chain connects TRBV15 to TRBJ2-1; D is possibly TRBD1 (5 bases). CDR1 and CDR2 from the germline V gene are LNHNV and YYDKDF (reference sequence). The CDR3 covers 15 residues. The DNA for the CDR3 is TGTGCCACCAGCAGAGAACGACAGCCTTACACTGAGCAGTTCTTC. It yields the protein CATSRERQPYTEQFF.

This clone has a handful of counts. V gene TRBV5-1 combines with J gene TRBJ1-6, with D perhaps TRBD1 (6 bases). The ends were cut back, 4 bases at V and 8 bases at J, with 16 bases in the middle. CDR3 length: 15 residues. Germline lookup yields CDR1 SGHRS and CDR2 YFSETQ. The CDR3 DNA reads as TGCGCCAGCAGCCTGGGCGGGGGGCTTGATTCACCCCTCCACTTT. Translation: CASSLGGGLDSPLHF.

The chain is built from TRBV7-2 and TRBJ2-7; possibly TRBD2 for D (5 bases). Trimming took 5 bases from V and 4 from J, leaving 12 bases between them. Germline V gene lookup returns CDR1 SGHTA and CDR2 FQGNSA. The CDR3 sequence is 13 residues long. The DNA for the CDR3 is TGTGCCAGCAGCCCACTAGTCCTATACGAGCAGTACTTC. It yields the protein CASSPLVLYEQYF.

The chain is built from TRBV6-6 and TRBJ1-6, with D perhaps matching TRBD1 (5 bases). The CDR3 is 14 residues long. Germline CDR1 MNHNY, CDR2 SVGAGI (reference sequence). Trimming took 2 bases from V and 9 from J, leaving 11 bases between them. The CDR3 region has the DNA TGTGCCAGCAGTTACAGGGGTTTAACTTCACCCCTCCACTTT. It encodes CASSYRGLTSPLHF.

This rearrangement joins TRBV10-2 to TRBJ2-1; D perhaps matches TRBD1 (6 bases). Trimming stripped 4 bases from V and 7 bases from J, with 14 bases between. The CDR3 extends over 14 amino acids. Germline CDR1 reads WSHSY; CDR2 reads SAAADI. CDR3 DNA sequence: TGCGCCAGCAGTGTCCTTCAGGGGATGAATGAGCAGTTCTTC. It translates to CASSVLQGMNEQFF.

The chain uses TRBV5-6 and TRBJ2-7; 9 nucleotides agree with TRBD1. V dropped 3 bases and J dropped 4; count of bases not matched to a gene: 11. CDR3 length: 16 amino acids. Germline CDR1 reads SGHDT; CDR2 reads YYEEEE. CDR3 sequence: CASSWGSGTGLYEQYF. DNA of the CDR3: TGTGCCAGCAGCTGGGGTTCCGGGACAGGGCTTTACGAGCAGTACTTC.

The chain combines TRBV5-8 with TRBJ1-6, with D uncertain. Looked up from germline, CDR1 is SGHTS and CDR2 is YDEGEE. V was clipped by 0 bases and J by 10 bases, with 8 bases between them. The CDR3 runs 13 residues. CDR3 protein: CASSLAPRSPLHF. The CDR3 DNA sequence: TGTGCCAGCAGCTTGGCCCCTCGGTCACCCCTCCACTTT.

The CDR3 reads CATSDSQTGNTEAFF. CDR3 bases: TGTGCCACCAGTGATTCCCAGACAGGGAACACTGAAGCTTTCTTT. The J gene is TRBJ1-1, the V gene TRBV24-1, with D possibly being TRBD1 (6 bases). Germline CDR1 is KGHDR and CDR2 is SFDVKD. Trimming stripped 2 bases from V and 1 base from J, with 10 bases between. This CDR3 spans 15 amino acids.

CDR3 amino acids: CASSEVWADGTDTQYF. As DNA, the CDR3 is TGTGCCAGCAGTGAGGTATGGGCCGACGGCACAGATACGCAGTATTTT. The chain has TRBV6-1 and TRBJ2-3; no firm D call. The CDR3 consists of 16 residues. V shed 3 bases and J shed 1 base, with 14 bases lying between them. The V gene's germline CDR1 is MNHNS and CDR2 SASEGT.

The chain recombines TRBV6-1 with TRBJ2-3; TRBD1 matches 8 bases. Trimming took 2 bases from V and 6 from J; bases not matched to a gene: 7. CDR3 length: 15 residues. Germline V CDR1 and CDR2: MNHNS, SASEGT. In DNA, the CDR3 is TGTGCCAGCAGTGAAATCCAGGGGGCAGGGGATACGCAGTATTTT. Protein: CASSEIQGAGDTQYF.

The chain combines TRBV6-5 with TRBJ1-1; D is undetermined. The CDR3 is 13 amino acids. V dropped 3 bases and J dropped 8 bases, with 13 bases sitting between them. The germline V gene encodes CDR1 MNHEY and CDR2 SVGAGI. Here the CDR3 DNA reads TGTGCCAGCAGTTATGGAGTTCATTTGGAAGCTTTCTTT. This gives the protein CASSYGVHLEAFF.

J is TRBJ1-1 and V is TRBV9, with 8 positions matching TRBD1. This CDR3 comprises 15 residues. Germline V gene sequence: CDR1 SGDLS, CDR2 YYNGEE. V lost 4 bases and J lost 3; bases outside the gene matches: 8. This CDR3 reads CASSIQGAPDTEAFF. The CDR3 DNA sequence: TGTGCCAGCAGCATCCAGGGGGCTCCAGACACTGAAGCTTTCTTT.

This chain uses TRBV10-3 with TRBJ1-1; the D gene is possibly TRBD1 (6 bases). Germline lookup yields CDR1 ENHRY and CDR2 SYGVKD. Trimming shortened V by 6 bases and J by 0 bases, and 17 bases separated the two germline ends. This CDR3 spans 16 amino acids. The CDR3 DNA reads TGTGCCATCAGCCGGACAGTGGAACAAATGAACACTGAAGCTTTCTTT. Its protein product is CAISRTVEQMNTEAFF.

This rearrangement joins TRBV7-2 to TRBJ1-2; 8 nucleotides match TRBD1. After removal of 6 bases from V and 3 bases from J, the junction contained 6 bases not matched to a gene. Germline CDR1 and CDR2: SGHTA and FQGNSA. The CDR3 is made up of 14 amino acids. CDR3 loop: CASRAGGSDYGYTF. The DNA for the CDR3 is TGTGCCAGCAGAGCAGGGGGCTCGGACTATGGCTACACCTTC.

The genes are TRBV7-9 and TRBJ2-7, with D maybe TRBD1 (5 bases). V gave up 1 base and J gave up 0 bases, with 10 bases separating them. Germline loops: CDR1 SEHNR, CDR2 FQNEAQ (reference sequence). CDR3 length: 15 residues. The CDR3 DNA reads as TGTGCCAGCAGCTTAGTAGAGACAGACTCCTACGAGCAGTACTTC. Residues: CASSLVETDSYEQYF.

The chain couples TRBV27 to TRBJ2-7; 10 bases line up with TRBD1. Trimming took 2 bases from V and 7 from J; bases not matched to a gene: 5. Germline assignment: CDR1 MNHEY and CDR2 SMNVEV (reference sequence). The CDR3 runs 14 residues. The CDR3 DNA sequence: TGTGCCAGCAGTTTAAGACAGGGGGCAGGAGAGCAGTACTTC. This sequence encodes CASSLRQGAGEQYF.

The chain joins TRBV15 to TRBJ1-2, with D possibly TRBD1 on 5 matching bases. The CDR3 is 15 residues long. V dropped 0 bases and J dropped 3 bases, with 11 bases sitting between them. Germline V gives CDR1 LNHNV, CDR2 YYDKDF (reference sequence). The CDR3 DNA is TGTGCCACCAGCAGAGAAGGGGTATTCGACTATGGCTACACCTTC. It translates to CATSREGVFDYGYTF.

The chain carries TRBV4-1 and TRBJ1-2, with TRBD1 matching over 7 bases. V trimming: 4 bases; J trimming: 7 bases; junction bases outside the gene matches: 12. CDR3 length equals 15 residues. Germline loops: CDR1 MGHRA, CDR2 YSYEKL. This CDR3 reads CASSLNQQGRLGYTF. In DNA, the CDR3 is TGCGCCAGCAGCCTAAACCAACAGGGGAGACTTGGCTACACCTTC.

The chain combines TRBV7-9 with TRBJ2-7; D perhaps matches TRBD1 (6 bases). The CDR3 is 15 amino acids. The V end lost 5 bases, the J end lost 6 bases, and 20 bases lay between the germline ends. CDR1 and CDR2 from the germline V gene are SEHNR and FQNEAQ (reference sequence). Here the CDR3 DNA reads TGTGCCAGCAGCCCCCCAGACAGGCCCAGAGCCGAGCAGTACTTC. Residues: CASSPPDRPRAEQYF.

This clone was seen only once. CDR3: CASSLRGYSNQPQHF. CDR3 coding DNA: TGTGCCAGCAGCTTAAGGGGTTATAGCAATCAGCCCCAGCATTTT. The chain links TRBV7-2 to TRBJ1-5; weak D call: TRBD1 (5 bases). The CDR3 is made up of 15 amino acids. V was trimmed by 2 bases and J by 0 bases, leaving 8 bases between them. The V gene's germline CDR1 is SGHTA and CDR2 FQGNSA. The variable domain in full, completed from reference TRBV7-2 and TRBJ1-5, reads GAGVSQSPSNKVTEKGKDVELRCDPISGHTALYWYRQSLGQGLEFLIYFQGNSAPDKSGLPSDRFSAERTGGSVSTLTIQRTQQEDSAVYLCASSLRGYSNQPQHFGDGTRLSIL.

This chain joins TRBV2 and TRBJ2-5; tentatively, D is TRBD2 (7 bases). Germline-derived CDR1 and CDR2 are SNHLY and FYNNEI. Trimming stripped 6 bases from V and 1 base from J, with 9 bases between. There are 13 residues in the CDR3. CDR3: CASSGGPQETQYF. The CDR3 DNA is TGTGCCAGCAGCGGGGGGCCCCAAGAGACCCAGTACTTC.

The chain employs TRBV28 and TRBJ2-7, with D perhaps matching TRBD1 (6 bases). Per germline, CDR1 MDHEN and CDR2 SYDVKM. Trimming left V 6 bases short and J 11 bases short, with 20 bases between. The CDR3 runs 13 residues. The CDR3 here is CASSQFDYREEYF. CDR3 DNA: TGTGCCAGCAGCCAGTTCGACTACAGGGAAGAGTACTTC.

This chain links TRBV19 with TRBJ1-1, with D hard to call. The V and J ends lost 2 bases and 1 base respectively, with 11 bases between them. The CDR3 has 15 amino acids. Germline CDR1 is LNHDA and CDR2 is SQIVND (reference sequence). The CDR3 loop is CASSILPTKNTEAFF. CDR3 bases: TGTGCCAGTAGTATACTTCCGACAAAGAACACTGAAGCTTTCTTT.

On this clone itself: Other nucleotide sequences from this sample produce the same CDR3. The chain is built from TRBV5-1 and TRBJ1-5; 7 bases align to TRBD1. The V and J ends lost 4 bases and 2 bases, in that order; junction bases with no gene match: 3. The CDR3 contains 14 residues. In germline, CDR1 is SGHRS, CDR2 YFSETQ. DNA of the CDR3: TGCGCCAGCAGCCTCGGGACAGGCAATCAGCCCCAGCATTTT. Amino acids: CASSLGTGNQPQHF.